The 23 T cell receptor beta chains below all came from one sample that was sequenced in a study of cytomegalovirus exposure and HLA in healthy donors. The PCR made use of 60 Vbeta and 13 Jbeta primers. Assay: immunoSEQ multiplex PCR; the TCRdb copy retains only in-frame clones and omits some. The sample comprises about 61,000 clones, more than 60% of which are singletons, and just over 50% rests with the top ten. The sample comprised PBMCs. These receptors came from a man aged 50-59 years in good health and CMV-seropositive.

V usage is TRBV21-1 and J usage is TRBJ2-3; the table's D call, TRBD2, was not checked against the DNA. TRBV21-1 is noted as a pseudogene. The CDR3 is 16 residues long. The CDR3 loop is CASSKVVSGSTDTQYF. The DNA of the CDR3 is TGTGCCAGCAGCAAAGTTGTTAGCGGAAGCACAGATACGCAGTATTTT.

The V call is TRBV4-3, the J call TRBJ2-3; 10 bases fit TRBD2. CDR3 length: 16 amino acids. Looked up from germline, CDR1 is LGHNA and CDR2 is YSLEER. Trimming at V came to 3 bases and at J to 4 bases, leaving 7 bases not matched to a gene. CDR3 residues: CASSQSGRAVSDTQYF. For the CDR3, the DNA is TGCGCCAGCAGCCAGAGCGGGAGGGCCGTCTCAGATACGCAGTATTTT.

The chain's CDR3 is CASSTPLRQGSGEQYF. The DNA of the CDR3 is TGTGCCAGCAGCACCCCCCTCCGACAGGGTTCCGGCGAGCAGTACTTC. This chain uses TRBV7-9 with TRBJ2-7; 7 bases align to TRBD1. The CDR3 totals 16 residues. The V segment lost 5 bases and the J segment 6 bases; nucleotides outside the gene matches: 16. The germline gives CDR1 SEHNR, CDR2 FQNEAQ (reference sequence).

CDR3 residues: CASSRTSDTDTQYF. In DNA form, the CDR3 reads TGTGCCAGCAGTCGTACTAGCGACACAGATACGCAGTATTTT. The chain carries TRBV5-4 and TRBJ2-3; 7 nucleotides match TRBD2. Germline trimming cut 5 bases from V and 2 bases from J; bases unmatched to any gene: 5. Germline V gene data show CDR1 as SGHNT and CDR2 as YYREEE (reference sequence). The CDR3 sequence is 14 residues long.

This clone was recorded many times. A much larger clone is a single base away; this may be a read error. The sample carries other DNA sequences with the same CDR3. The chain uses TRBV9 and TRBJ2-1; unclear D gene. The CDR3 consists of 17 residues. Germline V gives CDR1 SGDLS, CDR2 YYNGEE. CDR3 sequence reads: CASSQDMIVLIYNEQFF. The CDR3 nucleotides are TGCGCCAGCAGCCAAGATATGATCGTACTCATCTACAATGAGCAGTTCTTC.

This chain links TRBV5-1 with TRBJ2-5, with a possible D match to TRBD2 (5 bases). Germline V CDR1 and CDR2: SGHRS, YFSETQ. Between the trimmed V and J ends, which lost 1 base and 4 bases, there was a span of 14 bases. The CDR3 length is 15 residues. The CDR3 here is CASSLRSGGPETQYF. As DNA, the CDR3 is TGCGCCAGCAGCTTGAGGAGCGGCGGCCCAGAGACCCAGTACTTC.

This sequence joins TRBV6-5 and TRBJ2-7; 12 nucleotides line up with TRBD2. Unmatched junction bases numbered 4, after V lost 6 bases and J lost 1 base. In germline, CDR1 is MNHEY, CDR2 SVGAGI. This CDR3 has 15 amino acids. In DNA, the CDR3 is TGTGCCAGCAGCCTACTAGCGGGGGGTTCCTACGAGCAGTACTTC. Its protein is CASSLLAGGSYEQYF.

The V call is TRBV6-4, the J call TRBJ1-2; a possible D gene is TRBD1 (6 bases). Trimming removed 5 bases at V and 6 bases at J, with 13 bases between. The CDR3 length is 13 residues. Germline V gene data show CDR1 as MRHNA and CDR2 as SNTAGT. This chain's CDR3 is CASSFQGRNGYTF. DNA for the CDR3: TGTGCCAGCAGTTTCCAGGGGCGAAATGGCTACACCTTC.

J is TRBJ2-7 and V is TRBV14, with 7 positions matching TRBD1. Germline CDR1 and CDR2: SGHDN and FVKESK. This CDR3 region has 14 residues. With V trimmed by 4 bases and J by 2 bases, 5 bases remained unmatched. CDR3 residues: CASSRWDRPYEQYF. In nucleotides, the CDR3 is TGTGCCAGCAGCCGCTGGGACAGACCCTACGAGCAGTACTTC.

Remarks on this clone: A junction end diverges from the germline sequence, so it may reflect a read error. The rearrangement uses TRBV5-1 and TRBJ1-1; D may be TRBD2 (6 bases). The assigned J gene may be wrong: the sequence end matches TRBJ2-2 better. Per germline, CDR1 SGHRS and CDR2 YFSETQ. This CDR3 contains 14 residues. For the CDR3, the DNA is TGCGACAGCAGCTTGGGGGGTGAGACCGGGGAGCTGTTTTTT. Its protein product is CDSSLGGETGELFF.

The chain recombines TRBV6-5 with TRBJ2-7, with D perhaps matching TRBD2 (5 bases). Germline assignment: CDR1 MNHEY and CDR2 SVGAGI. Trimming pared 4 bases from V and 0 bases from J, leaving 13 bases between. CDR3 size: 15 residues. The CDR3 nucleotides read TGTGCCAGCAGTTTGGGGAGAGGGAGCTCCTACGAGCAGTACTTC. It encodes CASSLGRGSSYEQYF.

This clone was observed a few times. DNA of the CDR3: TGTGCCAGCAGGAGAGCGGGATTAAACACAGATACGCAGTATTTT. Protein sequence: CASRRAGLNTDTQYF. The chain is built from TRBV6-5 and TRBJ2-3; 7 nucleotides match TRBD2. Germline CDR1 reads MNHEY; CDR2 reads SVGAGI. The CDR3 sequence is 15 residues long. The J segment lost 2 bases and the V segment lost 6 bases, leaving 8 bases of the junction unmatched.

In this sample, this clone turned up a few times. The V call is TRBV7-9, the J call TRBJ1-2; TRBD1 matches at 8 bases. Germline loops: CDR1 SEHNR, CDR2 FQNEAQ (reference sequence). This CDR3 is 15 amino acids long. V lost 5 bases to trimming and J lost 8 bases; unmatched junction nucleotides: 13. The CDR3 DNA reads TGTGCCAGCAGCGATACTGGACAGGGTGCGGGGGGCTACACCTTC. As protein: CASSDTGQGAGGYTF. Filled out from reference TRBV7-9 and TRBJ1-2, the complete variable domain reads DTGVSQNPRHKITKRGQNVTFRCDPISEHNRLYWYRQTLGQGPEFLTYFQNEAQLEKSRLLSDRFSAERPKGSFSTLEIQRTEQGDSAMYLCASSDTGQGAGGYTFGSGTRLTVV.

CDR3 coding DNA: TGTGCCAGCAGCTCCCTTCTTGGACAGGGGGGGACAGATACGCAGTATTTT. As protein: CASSSLLGQGGTDTQYF. The chain recombines TRBV7-9 with TRBJ2-3, with 10 bases aligning to TRBD1. Germline CDR1 and CDR2: SEHNR and FQNEAQ (reference sequence). This CDR3 spans 17 amino acids. V was clipped by 4 bases and J by 3 bases; unmatched bases: 10.

The rearrangement uses TRBV5-1 and TRBJ2-7; perhaps TRBD1 as D (6 bases). Trimming cost V 4 bases and J 3 bases, with 14 bases left between them. Germline CDR1 is SGHRS and CDR2 is YFSETQ. The CDR3 spans 14 residues. The CDR3 coding sequence is TGCGCCAGCAGCACCACAGGGCTCGTCTACGAGCAGTACTTC. As protein: CASSTTGLVYEQYF.

V gene TRBV6-1 combines with J gene TRBJ1-1; 8 bases map to TRBD1. The CDR3 is 14 residues long. Germline CDR1 and CDR2: MNHNS and SASEGT. The ends lost 5 bases at V and 1 base at J; junction bases unmatched: 3. DNA of the CDR3: TGTGCCAGCAGTCTGACAGGGGCGAACACTGAAGCTTTCTTT. Protein: CASSLTGANTEAFF.

This clone was counted a few times. The rearrangement links TRBV7-9 to TRBJ1-6; 7 bases agree with TRBD1. The CDR3 contains 17 residues. Trimming took 4 bases from V and 10 from J; bases not matched to a gene: 16. Germline V gene lookup returns CDR1 SEHNR and CDR2 FQNEAQ (reference sequence). In nucleotides, the CDR3 is TGTGCCAGCAGCTCCCACGAAGAGACAGGGCCGAGATCACCCCTCCACTTT. Encoded protein: CASSSHEETGPRSPLHF.

The chain is built from TRBV6-1 and TRBJ2-2; the match to TRBD2 covers 8 bases. V lost 0 bases, J lost 4 bases, and 13 bases stayed unmatched. The CDR3 runs 19 residues. Germline V gives CDR1 MNHNS, CDR2 SASEGT. The chain's CDR3 is CASSEARGGAGGTTGELFF. The CDR3 DNA is TGTGCCAGCAGTGAAGCGAGGGGGGGGGCGGGAGGTACCACCGGGGAGCTGTTTTTT.

This clone occurred a few times. The chain recombines TRBV6-1 with TRBJ2-2, with TRBD1 matching 8 bases. Germline assignment: CDR1 MNHNS and CDR2 SASEGT. V shed 4 bases and J 4 bases; nucleotides not matched to a gene: 8. The CDR3 loop spans 16 amino acids. CDR3 nucleotide sequence: TGTGCCAGCAGTGGGAGACAGGGGCCAACCACCGGGGAGCTGTTTTTT. Protein: CASSGRQGPTTGELFF.

The V gene is TRBV6-5, the J gene TRBJ2-2; 8 bases are shared with TRBD1. The V segment lost 8 bases and the J segment 0 bases; nucleotides outside the gene matches: 2. This CDR3 is 14 amino acids long. Germline-derived CDR1 and CDR2 are MNHEY and SVGAGI. The CDR3 DNA reads TGTGCCAGCCGACAGGGGTCGAACACCGGGGAGCTGTTTTTT. Translation gives CASRQGSNTGELFF.

The chain carries TRBV13 and TRBJ1-5; 7 bases map to TRBD1. Germline CDR1 reads PRHDT; CDR2 reads FYEKMQ (reference sequence). CDR3 length: 14 residues. V was pared by 4 bases and J by 4 bases, with 4 bases of the junction left unmatched. CDR3 DNA: TGTGCCAGCAGCTCACAGGGGACGAATCAGCCCCAGCATTTT. This sequence encodes CASSSQGTNQPQHF.

Of note for this clone: A read error may account for a junction end that differs from germline. The rearrangement joins TRBV15 to TRBJ2-3; 13 bases agree with TRBD2. The germline CDR1 and CDR2 sequences are LNHNV and YYDKDF (reference sequence). The CDR3 sequence is 20 residues long. This CDR3 reads CATSSPKGLAGTPSTDTQYF. The CDR3 DNA sequence: TGTGCTACCAGCAGCCCCAAGGGACTAGCGGGGACCCCTAGCACAGATACGCAGTATTTT.

This clone has more than one count but fewer than ten. The chain combines TRBV6-4 with TRBJ1-2, with D perhaps matching TRBD1 (5 bases). The ends were cut back, 8 bases at V and 5 bases at J, with 12 bases in the middle. The CDR3 extends over 12 amino acids. Germline CDR1 reads MRHNA; CDR2 reads SNTAGT. CDR3 amino acids: CASSRGGYGYTF. For the CDR3, the DNA is TGTGCCAGCTCCCGGGGGGGGTATGGCTACACCTTC.